This T cell receptor (beta chain) is drawn from a study of vaccination and CD4 T cells after COVID-19. Study-wide background: The convalescents included six males and four females, and among them two were Hispanic while seven were Caucasian.

Trimming stripped 3 bases from V and 5 bases from J, with 12 bases between. Germline CDR1 and CDR2: MNHEY and SMNVEV (reference sequence). The CDR3 loop spans 14 amino acids. Note on this clonotype: Its antigen is undetermined.

Sequenced with the Oncomine TCR Beta short-read assay was DNA taken from cultured CD4+ T cells. DNA came from CD4+ T cells after culture. A single record per CDR3 protein comes from TCRdb applying MiXCR to the PCR reads. This sample has 15,000 or so distinct CDR3 sequences, with less than 30% found just once. Treatment specified: roughly 11-day PBMC culture with coronavirus spike peptide pools or control peptides (ViraFEST assay). The clonotype originates from a human donor with COVID-19. What was sequenced was cultured CD4+ T cells from blood. This rearrangement joins TRBV27 to TRBJ2-3; tentatively, D is TRBD1 (5 bases). The CDR3 region has the DNA TGTGCCAGCAGTTTGTGGGGCCGCGGAGATACGCAGTATTTT. It yields the protein CASSLWGRGDTQYF.